One sample yielded the 9 T cell receptor beta chains listed below, sequenced in a study of T cells in Graves' hyperthyroidism and ophthalmopathy. Researchers took RNA transcripts and amplified the TCR beta CDR3 regions from them. HTBI primers drove first-round RT-PCR of the TCR CDR3. MiXCR, run by TCRdb on the multiplex PCR reads, gives a single entry per CDR3 protein. The data contain around 350,000 distinct CDR3 sequences, approximately 19% of them singletons. The sequenced sample consisted of blood. These receptors came from a woman younger than 35 with Graves' hyperthyroidism.

The gene calls are TRBV28 and TRBJ1-1; perhaps TRBD1 as D (6 bases). V gave up 2 bases and J gave up 6 bases, with 28 bases separating them. This CDR3 region has 19 residues. Germline CDR1 reads MDHEN; CDR2 reads SYDVKM. The DNA of the CDR3 is TGTGCCAGCAGTTTAAGCTACCGGCCCAGGGGCGCCTTGGTCCCTGAAGCTTTCTTT. As protein: CASSLSYRPRGALVPEAFF.

This clonotype was counted many times. The chain combines TRBV7-2 with TRBJ2-7, with 7 bases lining up with TRBD2. With 2 bases clipped from V and 7 bases from J, the junction kept 8 bases outside the gene matches. Per the germline V gene, CDR1 is SGHTA and CDR2 is FQGNSA. The CDR3 runs 14 residues. The DNA of the CDR3 is TGTGCCAGCAGCTTACAGCGGGGTGGGGAAGAGCAGTACTTC. Its protein is CASSLQRGGEEQYF.

The chain has TRBV2 and TRBJ2-7, with D possibly being TRBD2 (5 bases). Germline V CDR1 and CDR2: SNHLY, FYNNEI. Trimming pared 7 bases from V and 4 bases from J, leaving 14 bases between. The CDR3 consists of 13 residues. The CDR3 DNA reads as TGTGCCAGCAAAAGTACCGGAGGTTACGAGCAGTACTTC. Its protein product is CASKSTGGYEQYF.

The V call is TRBV6-1, the J call TRBJ2-7, with 11 bases that match TRBD1. V lost 10 bases to trimming and J lost 2 bases; unmatched junction nucleotides: 4. Germline V lookup: CDR1 MNHNS, CDR2 SASEGT. The CDR3 consists of 13 residues. CDR3 nucleotide sequence: TGTGCCACCGGACAGGGGGCTCCCTACGAGCAGTACTTC. This translates into CATGQGAPYEQYF.

CDR3 nucleotide sequence: TGTGCCAGCTCACGGACCGGGACAGGGGGTCTGAGCTCCTACGAGCAGTACTTC. Translating gives CASSRTGTGGLSSYEQYF. V is TRBV12-3 or TRBV12-4 and J is TRBJ2-7, with TRBD1 matching over 11 bases. The CDR3 length is 18 residues. Germline trimming cut 8 bases from V and 0 bases from J; bases unmatched to any gene: 15.

This clonotype was counted many times. The chain has TRBV6-4 and TRBJ1-1; D not certain. Trimming pared 3 bases from V and 6 bases from J, leaving 11 bases between. The V gene's germline CDR1 is MRHNA and CDR2 SNTAGT. The CDR3 is made up of 13 amino acids. DNA of the CDR3: TGTGCCAGCAGTGAATACAGTTCCCCTGAAGCTTTCTTT. Translated, it gives CASSEYSSPEAFF.

This clonotype was recorded at least ten times. V is TRBV5-1 and J is TRBJ1-5; weak D call: TRBD1 (6 bases). The CDR3 contains 16 residues. Germline V gene lookup returns CDR1 SGHRS and CDR2 YFSETQ. V shed 0 bases and J shed 5 bases, with 15 bases lying between them. CDR3 DNA sequence: TGCGCCAGCAGCTTGGGGTCCGGGGGGGGCCATCAGCCCCAGCATTTT. Translation: CASSLGSGGGHQPQHF.

Ten or more counts support this clonotype. This rearrangement joins TRBV9 to TRBJ2-7; possible D gene TRBD2, 8 bases. The V end lost 4 bases, the J end lost 1 base, and 18 bases lay between the germline ends. Germline-derived CDR1 and CDR2 are SGDLS and YYNGEE. The length of the CDR3 is 16 residues. The CDR3 DNA follows: TGTGCCAGCAGCCCGGGAGGGGGCCCCGGGTCCTACGAGCAGTACTTC. Translating it yields CASSPGGGPGSYEQYF.

This clonotype was picked up many times. This chain joins TRBV29-1 and TRBJ2-2, with D unclear. Germline V gives CDR1 SQVTM, CDR2 ANQGSEA. The CDR3 is made up of 14 amino acids. Deletions cut 7 bases from V and 0 bases from J, with 12 bases between. In nucleotides, the CDR3 is TGCAGCGCATACAGAGCTCCGAACACCGGGGAGCTGTTTTTT. It translates to CSAYRAPNTGELFF.